A single sample is the source of the 3 T cell receptor beta chains below, sequenced in a study of persistence of HIV-infected CD4 T cells. The libraries were made with immunoSEQ version 4 in survey mode. Using immunoSEQ multiplex PCR, the repertoire was profiled, and TCRdb retains in-frame clones only, with some absent. The repertoire has over 15,000 clones, about two thirds of them found once; the top ten carry roughly 8.3%. Lysates of CMV-infected fibroblasts at around 9.8 ug/mL stimulated these cells. CD4+ T cells upregulating both CD40 ligand and CD69 were sorted as responding cells. Antigen specificity for these receptors is unknown. This specimen was CD4+ T cells sorted from PBMCs after roughly 18-hour stimulation, taken from a patient who received antiretroviral therapy. The receptors come from an adult woman with HIV who was CMV-seropositive.

This chain's CDR3 is CASSKTSRSEQFF. The CDR3 nucleotides read TGTGCCAGTAGCAAGACTAGCAGGAGTGAGCAGTTCTTC. This sequence joins TRBV19 and TRBJ2-1; TRBD2 aligns across 7 bases. Germline lookup yields CDR1 LNHDA and CDR2 SQIVND (reference sequence). With V trimmed by 6 bases and J by 9 bases, 8 bases remained unmatched. There are 13 residues in the CDR3.

This chain links TRBV7-2 with TRBJ1-6; 9 bases line up with TRBD1. Germline CDR1 and CDR2: SGHTA and FQGNSA. With 5 bases clipped from V and 9 bases from J, the junction kept 8 bases outside the gene matches. The CDR3 is made up of 15 amino acids. CDR3 sequence (DNA): TGTGCCAGCAGCCCCGGACAGGGGATGGGTTCACCCCTCCACTTT. This codes for CASSPGQGMGSPLHF.

V gene TRBV6-6 combines with J gene TRBJ1-4, with D uncertain. V lost 3 bases, J lost 7 bases, and 3 bases lay in between. From germline, CDR1 is MNHNY and CDR2 SVGAGI (reference sequence). The CDR3 totals 11 residues. The CDR3 sequence is CASSYGEKLFF. In DNA form, the CDR3 reads TGTGCCAGCAGTTATGGTGAAAAACTGTTTTTT.